This TCR beta chain was profiled in a study of blood T cell repertoires in COVID-19 (dated by TCRdb to 2020 to 2022). For the wider study: The collaborator samples originated in the United States, Italy and Spain and spanned the acute and convalescent phases of COVID-19. The material from the prospective study consisted of cDNA or gDNA derived from T cells, B-cell-depleted T cells, or PBMCs. Deeply sampled blood TCRbeta repertoires from subjects exposed to, actively infected with, or recovered from COVID-19 were included in the dataset. The repertoires were released in a freely available public database meant as a resource for research on the immune response to SARS-CoV-2. Samples came from the ongoing ImmuneRACE study (first 160 participants) plus 1,254 subjects from 6 global collaborators. A de-identified subject ID, COVID-19 status, age in years and sex were almost always included in the sample metadata. Where HLA class I and class II types were available, the types were taken from metadata supplied by the sample provider, not from assay-based typing.

With regard to this clone: The antigen it binds to is not known. There are no base qualities to consult, and no much larger clone falls within one base.

The investigation overall reported the following: The amount of clinical and demographic metadata varied by source and participant and was provided uncurated.

TCRbeta CDR3 regions were amplified from genomic DNA using the immunoSEQ Assay, a bias-controlled multiplex PCR. The study's own analysis went as follows. The number of nucleated cells in each sample was estimated by amplification of reference gene primers within the assay. To quantify the absolute abundance of each unique TCRbeta CDR3 rearrangement, sequence reads were collapsed and filtered. For each sample, productive Simpson clonality was calculated as the square root of Simpson's diversity index across productive rearrangements. TCRdb limited this immuneACCESS table to in-frame rearrangements with V and J called. A share of clones is missing; checked studies link under half to unresolved V genes, and the rest is unexplained. Clone size and V and J calls were adopted from that table, with D and trimming inferred from the DNA. In all, the sample holds 50,000 to 70,000 clones, and 70% to 80% of those were seen once. The leading ten clones occupy around 20% of the sample.

The germline V gene provides CDR1 SGDLS and CDR2 YYNGEE. V is reduced by 0 bases and J by 3 bases, leaving a spacing of 12 bases between them. The CDR3 sequence holds 16 residues, the cysteine and phenylalanine included. Only the CDR3 part of the read is kept: 48 bases, read in frame from the first base. The collaborating institutions used their own protocols to collect whole blood in K2EDTA tubes. Collaborator samples were shipped for TCRbeta analysis as frozen whole blood, isolated PBMCs, or DNA extracted from either sample type. This chain joins TRBV9 to TRBJ2-2, and possibly TRBD1, on 5 matching bases. This TCR came from a man in his fifties with active or convalescent COVID-19. Sequenced material: peripheral blood. The CDR3 amino acid sequence is: CASSVGGPRDTGELFF. The base sequence is TGTGCCAGCAGCGTAGGAGGACCCAGGGACACCGGGGAGCTGTTTTTT. The CDR3, completed at both ends by the reference TRBV9 and TRBJ2-2 genes, gives the full variable domain DSGVTQTPKHLITATGQRVTLRCSPRSGDLSVYWYQQSLDQGLQFLIQYYNGEERAKGNILERFSAQQFPDLHSELNLSSLELGDSALYFCASSVGGPRDTGELFFGEGSRLTVL.